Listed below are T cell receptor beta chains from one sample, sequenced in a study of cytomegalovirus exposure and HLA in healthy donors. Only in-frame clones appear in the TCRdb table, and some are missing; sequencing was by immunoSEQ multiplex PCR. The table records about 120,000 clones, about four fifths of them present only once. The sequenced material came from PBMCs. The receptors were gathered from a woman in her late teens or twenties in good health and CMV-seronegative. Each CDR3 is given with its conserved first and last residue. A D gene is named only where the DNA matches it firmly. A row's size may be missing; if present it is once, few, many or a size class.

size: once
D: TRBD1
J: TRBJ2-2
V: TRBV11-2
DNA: TGTGCCAGCCGGACGAACAGGGGGGTAGATCGTTACACCGGGGAGCTGTTTTTT
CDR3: CASRTNRGVDRYTGELFF

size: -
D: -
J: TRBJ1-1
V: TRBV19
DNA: TGTGCCAGTAGTATGAGTCAGCGGGGGGCTTTCTTT
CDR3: CASSMSQRGAFF

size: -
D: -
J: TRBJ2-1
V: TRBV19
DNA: TGTGCCAGTAGTATCGGTAGAGCAGGGGCCCCCCTGGATGAGCAGTTCTTC
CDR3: CASSIGRAGAPLDEQFF

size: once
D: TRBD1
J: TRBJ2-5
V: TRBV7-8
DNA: TGTGCCAGCAGCCGAGGGACAGGAAGTCAAGAGACCCAGTACTTC
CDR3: CASSRGTGSQETQYF

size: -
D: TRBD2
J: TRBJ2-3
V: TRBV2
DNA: TGTGCCAGCAGTGCCCTCGGGGGGCGAGCGGGAGGGACAGATACGCAGTATTTT
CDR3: CASSALGGRAGGTDTQYF

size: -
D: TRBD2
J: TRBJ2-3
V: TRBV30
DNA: TGTGCCTGGTCTAGCGGGGGCTACAACACAGATACGCAGTATTTT
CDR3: CAWSSGGYNTDTQYF

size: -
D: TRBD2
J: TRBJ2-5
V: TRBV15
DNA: TGTGCCACCAGCAGAGATGCTAGCGGGAAAGAGACCCAGTACTTC
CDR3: CATSRDASGKETQYF

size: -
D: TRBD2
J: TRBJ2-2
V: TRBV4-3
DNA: TGCGCCAGCAGCCAAATCACTAGCGGGGGCTTGGGCGGGGAGCTGTTTTTT
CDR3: CASSQITSGGLGGELFF

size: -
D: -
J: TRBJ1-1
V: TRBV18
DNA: TGTGCCAGCCGAGATTCAACTGAAGCTTTCTTT
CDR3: CASRDSTEAFF

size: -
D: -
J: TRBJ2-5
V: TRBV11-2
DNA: TGTGCCAGCACCCTCGGGAACCAAGAGACCCAGTACTTC
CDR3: CASTLGNQETQYF